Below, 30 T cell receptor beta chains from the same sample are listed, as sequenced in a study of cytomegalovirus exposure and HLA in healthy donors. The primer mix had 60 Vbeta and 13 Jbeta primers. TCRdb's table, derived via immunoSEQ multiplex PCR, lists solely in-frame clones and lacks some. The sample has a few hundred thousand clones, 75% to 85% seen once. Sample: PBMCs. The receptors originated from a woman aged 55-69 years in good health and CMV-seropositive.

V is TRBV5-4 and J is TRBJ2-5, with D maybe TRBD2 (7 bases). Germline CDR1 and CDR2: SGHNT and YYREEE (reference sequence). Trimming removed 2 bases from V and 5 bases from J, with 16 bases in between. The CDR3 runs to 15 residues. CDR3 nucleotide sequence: TGTGCCAGCAGCTTACAGGGACTACTCTACGAGACCCAGTACTTC. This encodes CASSLQGLLYETQYF.

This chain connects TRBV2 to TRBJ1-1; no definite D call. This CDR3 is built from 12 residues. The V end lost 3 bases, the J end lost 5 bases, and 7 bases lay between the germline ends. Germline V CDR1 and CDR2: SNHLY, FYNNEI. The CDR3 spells CASSDSWTEAFF. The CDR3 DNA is TGTGCCAGCAGTGACAGTTGGACTGAAGCTTTCTTT.

CDR3 amino acids: CASSLEGGSPRRQYF. CDR3 DNA sequence: TGTGCCAGCAGCTTAGAGGGCGGGAGTCCCAGGCGGCAGTACTTC. The chain carries TRBV7-2 and TRBJ2-7; TRBD2 matches 7 bases. V lost 1 base to trimming and J lost 9 bases; unmatched junction nucleotides: 12. CDR3 length: 15 residues. Germline-derived CDR1 and CDR2 are SGHTA and FQGNSA.

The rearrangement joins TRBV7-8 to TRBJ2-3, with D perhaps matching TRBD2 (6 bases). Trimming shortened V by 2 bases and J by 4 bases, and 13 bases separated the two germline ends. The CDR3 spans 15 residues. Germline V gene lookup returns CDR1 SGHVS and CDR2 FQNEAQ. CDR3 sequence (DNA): TGTGCCAGCAGCTTAAAAGAGACTAGGCCAGATACGCAGTATTTT. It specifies CASSLKETRPDTQYF.

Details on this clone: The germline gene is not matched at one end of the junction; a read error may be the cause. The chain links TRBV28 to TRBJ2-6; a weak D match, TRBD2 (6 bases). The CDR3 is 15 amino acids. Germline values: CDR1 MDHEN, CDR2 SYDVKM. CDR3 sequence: CVSWAGSSGANVLTF. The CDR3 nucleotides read TGTGTCAGCTGGGCGGGGAGCTCTGGGGCCAACGTCCTGACTTTC.

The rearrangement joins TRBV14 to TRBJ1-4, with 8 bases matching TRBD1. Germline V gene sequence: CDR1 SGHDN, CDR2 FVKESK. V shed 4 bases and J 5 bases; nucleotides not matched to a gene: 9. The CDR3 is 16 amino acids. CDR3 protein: CASSLKAWTGNEKLFF. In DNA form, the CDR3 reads TGTGCCAGCAGCCTAAAGGCGTGGACAGGGAATGAAAAACTGTTTTTT.

The CDR3 coding sequence is TGTGCCAGTAGTCGAACACAGGGATCCCAAGAGACCCAGTACTTC. As protein: CASSRTQGSQETQYF. V usage is TRBV19 and J usage is TRBJ2-5, with D perhaps matching TRBD1 (6 bases). Germline-derived CDR1 and CDR2 are LNHDA and SQIVND (reference sequence). Trimming cost V 5 bases and J 1 base, with 14 bases left between them. CDR3 size: 15 residues.

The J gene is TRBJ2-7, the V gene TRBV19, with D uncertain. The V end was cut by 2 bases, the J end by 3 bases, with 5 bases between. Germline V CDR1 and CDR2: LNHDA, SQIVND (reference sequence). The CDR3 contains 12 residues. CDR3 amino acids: CASSISIYEQYF. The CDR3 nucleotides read TGTGCCAGTAGTATAAGCATCTACGAGCAGTACTTC. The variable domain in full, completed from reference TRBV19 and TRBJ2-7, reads DGGITQSPKYLFRKEGQNVTLSCEQNLNHDAMYWYRQDPGQGLRLIYYSQIVNDFQKGDIAEGYSVSREKKESFPLTVTSAQKNPTAFYLCASSISIYEQYFGPGTRLTVT.

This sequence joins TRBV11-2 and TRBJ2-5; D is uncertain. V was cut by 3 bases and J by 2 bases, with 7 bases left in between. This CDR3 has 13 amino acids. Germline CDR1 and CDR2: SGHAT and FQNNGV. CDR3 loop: CASSLRYQETQYF. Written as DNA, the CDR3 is TGTGCCAGCAGCTTGCGCTATCAAGAGACCCAGTACTTC.

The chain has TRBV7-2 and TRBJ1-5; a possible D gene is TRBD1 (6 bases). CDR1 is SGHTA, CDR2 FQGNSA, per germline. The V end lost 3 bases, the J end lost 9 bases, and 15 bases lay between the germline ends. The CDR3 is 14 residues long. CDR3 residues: CASSLGQREGPQHF. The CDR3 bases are TGTGCCAGCAGCTTGGGACAACGCGAGGGGCCCCAGCATTTT.

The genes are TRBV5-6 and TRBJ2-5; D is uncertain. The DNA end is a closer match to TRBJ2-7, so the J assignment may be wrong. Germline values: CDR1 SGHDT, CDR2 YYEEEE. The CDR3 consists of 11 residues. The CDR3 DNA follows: TGTGCCAGCAGATTTGGTAACGAGCAGTACTTC. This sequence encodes CASRFGNEQYF.

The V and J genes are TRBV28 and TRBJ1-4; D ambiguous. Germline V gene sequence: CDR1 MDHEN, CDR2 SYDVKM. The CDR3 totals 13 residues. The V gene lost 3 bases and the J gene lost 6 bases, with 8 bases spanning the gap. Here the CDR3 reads CASSLYQDEKLFF. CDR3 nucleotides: TGTGCCAGCAGTTTGTATCAGGATGAAAAACTGTTTTTT.

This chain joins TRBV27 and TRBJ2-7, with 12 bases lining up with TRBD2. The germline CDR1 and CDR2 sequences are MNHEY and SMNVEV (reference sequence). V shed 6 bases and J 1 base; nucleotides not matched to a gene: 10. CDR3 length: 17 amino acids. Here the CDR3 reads CASRRGTSGPGSYEQYF. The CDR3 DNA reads TGTGCCAGCAGACGGGGGACTAGCGGGCCAGGGTCCTACGAGCAGTACTTC.

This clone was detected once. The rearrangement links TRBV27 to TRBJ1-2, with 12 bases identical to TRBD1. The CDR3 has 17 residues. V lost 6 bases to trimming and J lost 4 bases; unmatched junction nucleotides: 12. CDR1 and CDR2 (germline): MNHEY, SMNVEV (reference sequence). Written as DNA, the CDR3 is TGTGCCAGCAGAAAAAATCCGGGACAGGGGGCTGGCTATGGCTACACCTTC. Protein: CASRKNPGQGAGYGYTF.

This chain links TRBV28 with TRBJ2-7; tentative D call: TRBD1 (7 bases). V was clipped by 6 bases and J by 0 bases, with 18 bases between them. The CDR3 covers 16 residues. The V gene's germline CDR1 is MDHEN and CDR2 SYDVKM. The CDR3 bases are TGTGCCAGCAGCCCCACTTGGGGGGACAGCTCCTACGAGCAGTACTTC. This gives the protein CASSPTWGDSSYEQYF.

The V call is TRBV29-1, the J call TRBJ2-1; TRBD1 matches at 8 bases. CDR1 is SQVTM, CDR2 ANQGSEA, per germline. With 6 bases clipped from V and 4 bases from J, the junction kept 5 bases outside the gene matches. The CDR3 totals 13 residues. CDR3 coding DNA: TGCAGCGTACGGACAGGGTCGTACAATGAGCAGTTCTTC. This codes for CSVRTGSYNEQFF.

The CDR3 region has the DNA TGTGCCAGCAGCTTAGAGAGCAGCAATCAGCCCCAGCATTTT. It translates to CASSLESSNQPQHF. The genes are TRBV7-9 and TRBJ1-5; D call uncertain. From germline, CDR1 is SEHNR and CDR2 FQNEAQ (reference sequence). This CDR3 comprises 14 residues. V was shortened by 1 base and J by 1 base, with 5 bases between the two germline ends.

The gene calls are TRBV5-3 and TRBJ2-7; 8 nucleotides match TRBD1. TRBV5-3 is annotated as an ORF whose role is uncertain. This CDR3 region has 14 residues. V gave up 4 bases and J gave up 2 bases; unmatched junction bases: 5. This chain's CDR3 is CARSPGQGTYEQYF. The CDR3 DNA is TGTGCCAGAAGCCCCGGACAGGGCACCTACGAGCAGTACTTC.

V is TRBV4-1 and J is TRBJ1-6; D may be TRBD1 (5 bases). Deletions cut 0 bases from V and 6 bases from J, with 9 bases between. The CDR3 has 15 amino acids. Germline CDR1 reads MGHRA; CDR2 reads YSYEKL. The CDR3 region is CASSQETRANSPLHF. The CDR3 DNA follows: TGCGCCAGCAGCCAAGAGACCAGGGCTAATTCACCCCTCCACTTT.

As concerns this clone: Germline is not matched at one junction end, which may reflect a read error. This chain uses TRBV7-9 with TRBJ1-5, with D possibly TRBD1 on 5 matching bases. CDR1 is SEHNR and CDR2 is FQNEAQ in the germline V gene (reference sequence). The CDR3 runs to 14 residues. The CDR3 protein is CSSSPMEGNQPQHF. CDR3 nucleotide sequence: TGTTCCAGCAGCCCTATGGAGGGGAATCAGCCCCAGCATTTT.

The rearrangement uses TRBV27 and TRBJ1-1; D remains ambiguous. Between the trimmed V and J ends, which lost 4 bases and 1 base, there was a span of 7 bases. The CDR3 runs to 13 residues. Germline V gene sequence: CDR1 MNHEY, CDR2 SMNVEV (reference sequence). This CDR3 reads CASSSSGNTEAFF. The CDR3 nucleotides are TGTGCCAGCAGTTCCTCAGGGAACACTGAAGCTTTCTTT.

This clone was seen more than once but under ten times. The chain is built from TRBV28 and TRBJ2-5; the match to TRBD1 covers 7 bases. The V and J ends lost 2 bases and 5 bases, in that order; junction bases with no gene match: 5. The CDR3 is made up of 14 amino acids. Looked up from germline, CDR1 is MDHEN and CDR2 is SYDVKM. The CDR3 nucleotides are TGTGCCAGCAGTTTAATAGGGGGCAGGGAGACCCAGTACTTC. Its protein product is CASSLIGGRETQYF.

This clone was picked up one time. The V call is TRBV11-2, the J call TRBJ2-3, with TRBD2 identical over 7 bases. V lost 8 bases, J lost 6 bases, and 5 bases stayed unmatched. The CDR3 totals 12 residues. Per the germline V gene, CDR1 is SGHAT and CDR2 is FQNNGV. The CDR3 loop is CASGRAGDTQYF. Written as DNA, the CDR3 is TGTGCCAGCGGGAGGGCCGGGGATACGCAGTATTTT.

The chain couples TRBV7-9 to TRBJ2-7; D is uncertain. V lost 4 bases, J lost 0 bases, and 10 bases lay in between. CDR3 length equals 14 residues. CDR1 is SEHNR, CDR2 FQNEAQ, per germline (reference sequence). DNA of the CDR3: TGTGCCAGCAGCTACGGCGGTCCCTCCTACGAGCAGTACTTC. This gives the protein CASSYGGPSYEQYF.

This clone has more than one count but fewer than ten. The CDR3 sequence is CASSLDRGRYNEQFF. The CDR3 coding sequence is TGTGCCAGCAGCTTAGATAGAGGGCGCTACAATGAGCAGTTCTTC. V is TRBV11-3 and J is TRBJ2-1, with D perhaps TRBD2 (5 bases). Trimming removed 0 bases from V and 3 bases from J, with 9 bases in between. Germline loops: CDR1 SGHNT, CDR2 YENEEA. CDR3 length: 15 amino acids.

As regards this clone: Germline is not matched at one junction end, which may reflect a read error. The DNA of the CDR3 is TGTGCTAGCAGCTTAAGGGGACTCCAAGAGACCCAGTACTTC. Its protein product is CASSLRGLQETQYF. V is TRBV7-7 and J is TRBJ2-5, with D possibly being TRBD2 (6 bases). Germline-derived CDR1 and CDR2 are SSHAT and FNYEAQ (reference sequence). The CDR3 consists of 14 residues.

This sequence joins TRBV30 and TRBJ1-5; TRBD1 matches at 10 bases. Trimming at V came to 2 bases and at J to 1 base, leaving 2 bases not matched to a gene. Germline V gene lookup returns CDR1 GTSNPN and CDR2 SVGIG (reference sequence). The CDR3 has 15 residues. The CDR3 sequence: CAWSLGQGSNQPQHF. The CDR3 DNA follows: TGTGCCTGGAGTCTGGGACAGGGGAGCAATCAGCCCCAGCATTTT.

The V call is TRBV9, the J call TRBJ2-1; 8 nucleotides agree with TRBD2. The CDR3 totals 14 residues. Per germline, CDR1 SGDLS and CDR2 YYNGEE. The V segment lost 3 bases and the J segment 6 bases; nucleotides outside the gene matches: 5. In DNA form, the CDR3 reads TGTGCCAGCAGCGGCAGCGGGAGTCCCAATGAGCAGTTCTTC. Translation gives CASSGSGSPNEQFF. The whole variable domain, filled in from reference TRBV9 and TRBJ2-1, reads DSGVTQTPKHLITATGQRVTLRCSPRSGDLSVYWYQQSLDQGLQFLIQYYNGEERAKGNILERFSAQQFPDLHSELNLSSLELGDSALYFCASSGSGSPNEQFFGPGTRLTVL.

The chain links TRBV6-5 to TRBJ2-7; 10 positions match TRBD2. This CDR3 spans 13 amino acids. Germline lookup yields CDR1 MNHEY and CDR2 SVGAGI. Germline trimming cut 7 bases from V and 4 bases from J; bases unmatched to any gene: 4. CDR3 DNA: TGTGCCAGCAAAGGACTAGCGGATTACGAGCAGTACTTC. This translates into CASKGLADYEQYF.

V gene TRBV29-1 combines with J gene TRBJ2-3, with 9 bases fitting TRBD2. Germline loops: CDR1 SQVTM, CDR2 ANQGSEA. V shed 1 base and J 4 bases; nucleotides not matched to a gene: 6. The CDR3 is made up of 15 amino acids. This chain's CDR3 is CSVEGREGPADTQYF. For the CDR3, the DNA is TGCAGCGTTGAAGGGCGGGAGGGCCCGGCAGATACGCAGTATTTT.